This T cell receptor (beta chain) was retrieved from a study of blood T cell repertoires in COVID-19. Study-wide context: From the United States, Italy and Spain came samples of acute and convalescent COVID-19. The cDNA or gDNA used as material had been derived from T cells, B-cell-depleted T cells, or PBMCs.

Per germline, CDR1 MNHEY and CDR2 SVGAGI. There are 14 residues in the CDR3. The trim removed 5 bases at V and 4 bases at J, leaving 7 bases unmatched. Original analysis: The authors estimated nucleated cell counts from reference gene primer amplification. Clones were sequenced by immunoSEQ multiplex PCR, and TCRdb holds only the in-frame ones, with some missing. That table is the source of V, J and clone size, and D and trimming were worked out from the DNA. Altogether a few hundred thousand clones are present, 88% being singletons, with the ten largest covering roughly 4%. Sequencing was carried out using peripheral blood. The chain recombines TRBV6-5 with TRBJ1-2; TRBD1 aligns across 7 bases. The receptor was derived from a man aged 60-69 years who had recovered from COVID-19. The chain's CDR3 is CASSIPGQFYGYTF. The CDR3 DNA is TGTGCCAGCAGTATCCCGGGACAGTTCTATGGCTACACCTTC.